What follows is one T cell receptor (beta chain) and its context. Its antigen is not known. CDR1 is MNHEY and CDR2 is SVGAGI in the germline V gene. The V and J ends lost 6 bases and 3 bases, in that order; junction bases with no gene match: 11. The length of the CDR3 is 15 residues. This sample was included in a study of cytomegalovirus exposure and HLA in healthy donors. Study conclusions and caveats: Analysis was carried out at a later point, and it linked a missense DCLRE1C variant to TCR beta V- and J-gene trimming. A later analysis reported that several of the most significant clusters appeared to be linked to common viral pathogens, among them Epstein-Barr virus. An analysis was carried out at a later point. It showed that HLA-associated TCR beta chains were more clonally expanded than equally common non-associated chains.

PCR involved 60 Vbeta and 13 Jbeta primers. Clones were sequenced by immunoSEQ multiplex PCR, and TCRdb holds only the in-frame ones, with some missing. The sample holds 50,000 or so clones, around three fifths seen once. This sequence originates from a human donor in good health. The sample comprised PBMCs. The rearrangement joins TRBV6-5 to TRBJ2-7, with 7 bases aligning to TRBD1. The CDR3: CASSHPPGTVYEQYF. CDR3 sequence (DNA): TGTGCCAGCAGCCACCCTCCCGGGACAGTCTACGAGCAGTACTTC.